This T cell receptor (beta chain) was profiled in a study of T cells in Graves' hyperthyroidism and ophthalmopathy. A 10 ml volume of fresh peripheral blood provided the PBMCs. TCR beta CDR3 regions were amplified from RNA transcripts. The HTBI primer set served for first-round RT-PCR of the TCR CDR3. TCRdb re-analysed the multiplex PCR reads in MiXCR, keeping a single row per CDR3 protein. The table shows about 300,000 distinct CDR3 sequences, with roughly 13% occurring only once. The receptor was derived from a woman aged 40 to 55 with Graves' hyperthyroidism. Input material: blood.

CDR3 sequence reads: CASSTGQGPYNEQFF. The CDR3 DNA reads as TGTGCCAGCAGCACTGGACAGGGACCCTACAATGAGCAGTTCTTC. The chain joins TRBV5-4 to TRBJ2-1; 8 bases line up with TRBD1. Germline CDR1 and CDR2: SGHNT and YYREEE (reference sequence). V lost 4 bases and J lost 2; bases outside the gene matches: 5. The CDR3 is 15 residues long.